Below, 8 T cell receptor beta chains from the same sample are listed, as sequenced in a study of blood T cells in healthy people across ages. Primed by a sample-barcoded 5' primer and a J-beta primer mix, a second PCR proceeded for 7 to 11 cycles. Each CDR3 protein gets one entry after TCRdb re-called the 5' RACE reads with MiXCR. The sample has hundreds of thousands of distinct CDR3 sequences, approximately 59% seen once. Sequenced: blood. The receptor source for this set is a man between 60 and 75 years old in good health.

The J gene is TRBJ2-3, the V gene TRBV4-2; TRBD2 matches 7 bases. This CDR3 has 15 amino acids. With 5 bases clipped from V and 2 bases from J, the junction kept 7 bases outside the gene matches. Germline values: CDR1 LGHNA, CDR2 YNFKEQ. The CDR3 is CASSFSGEATDTQYF. The CDR3 DNA is TGTGCCAGCAGCTTCAGCGGGGAGGCCACAGATACGCAGTATTTT.

This chain connects TRBV27 to TRBJ2-7, with D possibly TRBD2 on 7 matching bases. This CDR3 is built from 13 residues. The germline V gene encodes CDR1 MNHEY and CDR2 SMNVEV (reference sequence). With 5 bases removed from V and 6 bases from J, the gap between germline ends came to 14 bases. CDR3: CASSLGGHSEQYF. The CDR3 DNA reads TGTGCCAGCAGTCTCGGGGGGCACAGCGAGCAGTACTTC.

This chain connects TRBV6-5 to TRBJ2-1; no definite D call. CDR1 MNHEY and CDR2 SVGAGI come from the germline V gene. The CDR3 extends over 15 amino acids. Deletions cut 6 bases from V and 3 bases from J, with 15 bases between. The CDR3: CASSQGPGLYNEQFF. The CDR3 region has the DNA TGTGCCAGCAGCCAAGGCCCAGGCCTCTACAATGAGCAGTTCTTC.

The rearrangement joins TRBV7-2 to TRBJ2-3; D possibly matches TRBD1 or TRBD2 (5 bases each). The CDR3 extends over 14 amino acids. V was clipped by 6 bases and J by 3 bases, with 13 bases between them. CDR1 SGHTA and CDR2 FQGNSA come from the germline V gene. CDR3 sequence reads: CASSFRDGTDTQYF. CDR3 sequence (DNA): TGTGCCAGCAGTTTCCGGGACGGTACAGATACGCAGTATTTT.

This clonotype was counted a few times. The chain recombines TRBV14 with TRBJ2-1; 7 nucleotides agree with TRBD1. Germline V gives CDR1 SGHDN, CDR2 FVKESK. V shed 4 bases, J shed 5 bases, and the junction held 8 bases outside the gene matches. CDR3 length: 15 amino acids. CDR3 sequence: CASSLKWDRNNEQFF. CDR3 coding DNA: TGTGCCAGCAGCCTTAAATGGGACAGAAACAATGAGCAGTTCTTC.

This clonotype occurred a few times. This chain links TRBV3-1 with TRBJ1-2, with D uncertain. This CDR3 region has 12 residues. Germline values: CDR1 LGHDT, CDR2 YNNKEL (reference sequence). V lost 2 bases and J lost 4, with 5 bases in between. For the CDR3, the DNA is TGTGCCAGCAGCCAACGGTCCTATGGCTACACCTTC. Encoded protein: CASSQRSYGYTF.

This clonotype was counted between two and nine times. The CDR3 DNA sequence: TGCAGCGTCCCCCGCGGGTCGAGCTCCTACAATGAGCAGTTCTTC. It specifies CSVPRGSSSYNEQFF. The chain links TRBV29-1 to TRBJ2-1, with a weak D call TRBD2 (5 bases). V lost 6 bases to trimming and J lost 0 bases, with 15 bases between them. There are 15 residues in the CDR3. Germline CDR1 reads SQVTM; CDR2 reads ANQGSEA.

J is TRBJ2-3 and V is TRBV20-1; TRBD2 matches 9 bases. After removal of 3 bases from V and 1 base from J, the junction contained 8 bases not matched to a gene. The CDR3 extends over 16 amino acids. The germline CDR1 and CDR2 sequences are DFQATT and SNEGSKA (reference sequence). The DNA of the CDR3 is TGCAGTGCTAGCGGCGGGGGGGAGGTTGGCACAGATACGCAGTATTTT. It specifies CSASGGGEVGTDTQYF.